The source of this T cell receptor beta chain is a study of OX40 agonist ivuxolimab in advanced cancers. Background on the whole study: Ivuxolimab, which targeted the costimulatory receptor OX40 (CD134), was an agonistic, fully human IgG2 monoclonal antibody. Intravenous ivuxolimab was administered to patients every 2 weeks at six dose levels: 0.01, 0.1, 0.3, 1.5, 3 and 10 mg/kg. Of the approximately 50 dose-escalation patients, hepatocellular carcinoma was present in around 19, melanoma in approximately 15, renal cell carcinoma in 9 and head and neck cancer in 9. The dose-escalation cohort was over 70% male with a mean age of about 60 years, ranging from about 20 to 80. Patients were allowed to have had prior anti-PD-1, anti-PD-L1 or anti-CTLA-4 therapy, and 40% of the dose-escalation patients had previously received checkpoint inhibitors. Three dose-escalation patients achieved partial responses, one with hepatocellular carcinoma and two with cutaneous melanoma. The point of sequencing TCRbeta in the periphery was to test whether ivuxolimab changed TCR sequence diversity and drove clonal T-cell expansion. The paper covers the monotherapy dose-escalation part of the phase I ivuxolimab trial, which included N = 52 patients. What the authors observed across the whole study: In the 0.1-3.0 mg/kg groups, partial responders were among the patients with the lowest normalized peripheral clonal expansion, particularly in CD8+ T cells. Low levels of normalized T-cell clonal expansion were also shown by some nonresponding patients. Which antigens the clonally expanded peripheral T cells were specific for was not determined. At doses of 0.1 to 3.0 mg/kg, clonal expansion of both CD4+ and CD8+ T cells in blood was seen between baseline and week 6. After ivuxolimab, CD8+ T cells had more expanded clones than CD4+ T cells on average.

Remarks on this clone: What this receptor recognizes is not known. One base away there is no much larger clone; base qualities are not given.

Germline trimming: 3 bases from V, 9 bases from J; junction bases outside gene matches: 14. The germline V gene (reference sequence) gives CDR1 as MNHEY and CDR2 as SMNVEV. From the cysteine up to the phenylalanine, the CDR3 has a length of 17 residues. Only the CDR3 portion is preserved as DNA: 51 bases, with reading frame beginning at the first base. For sequencing of the TCRbeta CDR3 region, genomic DNA was extracted from the sorted cells. The immunoSEQ Assay was used to sequence the TCRbeta CDR3 regions. The table comes from immuneACCESS by way of TCRdb, which keeps in-frame sequences with V and J called. Part of the clones is missing from these tables; in studies checked, under half for an unresolved V gene and the rest for unknown reasons. This sample has roughly 79,000 clones in its table, and 70% to 90% of those were observed once. The ten biggest clones cover roughly 16% of the sample. The trial excluded patients who had a history of autoimmune disease or who were on systemic immunosuppression. Peripheral blood for TCR sequencing was collected from all dose cohorts at baseline, on cycle 4 day 1, and on cycle 7 day 1. Samples came from an open-label, multicenter, first-in-human phase I dose-escalation trial of ivuxolimab. The trial enrolled adults with locally advanced or metastatic head and neck squamous cell, hepatocellular, melanoma or renal cell carcinoma. Before TCR sequencing, CD4+ T cells and CD8+ T cells from peripheral blood were sorted into separate populations.

Sequenced material: CD4+ or CD8+ T cells sorted from blood, taken in a trial of the OX40 agonist ivuxolimab. The V and J genes are TRBV27 and TRBJ2-1, and TRBD1 aligns with 10 junction nucleotides. The clonotype comes from an adult with an advanced solid tumor such as melanoma, head and neck, liver or kidney cancer. The nucleotide sequence is TGTGCCAGCAGTTTGGACGTCTGGACAGGGGGATCCGGTGAGCAGTTCTTC. Translated, it reads CASSLDVWTGGSGEQFF.